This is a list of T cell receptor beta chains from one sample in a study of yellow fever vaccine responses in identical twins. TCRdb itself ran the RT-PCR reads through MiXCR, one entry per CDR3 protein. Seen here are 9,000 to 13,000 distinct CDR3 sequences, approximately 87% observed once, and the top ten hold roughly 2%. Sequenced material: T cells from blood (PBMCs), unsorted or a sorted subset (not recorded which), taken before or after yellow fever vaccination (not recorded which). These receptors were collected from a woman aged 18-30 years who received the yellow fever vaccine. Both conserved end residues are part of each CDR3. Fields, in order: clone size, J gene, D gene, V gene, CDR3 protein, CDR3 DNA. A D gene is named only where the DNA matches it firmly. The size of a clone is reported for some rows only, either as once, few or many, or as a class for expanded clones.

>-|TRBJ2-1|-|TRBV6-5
CASSSLSDNEQFF
TGTGCCAGCAGTTCACTTTCCGACAATGAGCAGTTCTTC
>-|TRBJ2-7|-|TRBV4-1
CASSQGTVSYEQYF
TGCGCCAGCAGCCAAGGGACAGTCTCCTACGAGCAGTACTTC
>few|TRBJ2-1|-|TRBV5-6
CASSLIAGSYNEQFF
TGTGCCAGCAGCTTGATTGCGGGTTCCTACAATGAGCAGTTCTTC
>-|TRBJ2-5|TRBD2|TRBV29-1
CSVEVGLAAGGTQYF
TGCAGCGTTGAAGTCGGCCTAGCGGCAGGTGGGACCCAGTACTTC
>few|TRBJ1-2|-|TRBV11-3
CASSFGALDGYTF
TGTGCCAGCAGCTTCGGGGCATTGGATGGCTACACCTTC
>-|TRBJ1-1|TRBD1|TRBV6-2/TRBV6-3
CASSYDLTGGFTEAFF
TGTGCCAGCAGTTACGATTTGACAGGGGGTTTCACTGAAGCTTTCTTT
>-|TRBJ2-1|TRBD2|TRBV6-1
CASSNPGVAGGFYEQFF
TGTGCCAGCAGCAACCCTGGGGTAGCGGGAGGGTTCTATGAGCAGTTCTTC
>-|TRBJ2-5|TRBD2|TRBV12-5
CASGLATSGAPGKETQYF
TGTGCTAGTGGTTTGGCGACTAGCGGGGCCCCCGGTAAAGAGACCCAGTACTTC
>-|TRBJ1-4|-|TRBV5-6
CASSSKVERSNEKLFF
TGTGCCAGCAGTTCCAAAGTTGAGAGATCTAATGAAAAACTGTTTTTT
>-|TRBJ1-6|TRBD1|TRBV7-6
CASSRIDRGILSVINSPLHF
TGTGCCAGCAGCCGAATCGACAGGGGGATCCTCTCGGTCATTAATTCACCCCTCCACTTT
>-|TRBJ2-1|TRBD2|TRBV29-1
CSAPGLAFEQFF
TGCAGCGCCCCGGGACTAGCGTTTGAGCAGTTCTTC
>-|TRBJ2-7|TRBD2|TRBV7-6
CASSFGLAGDEQYF
TGTGCCAGCAGCTTCGGACTAGCGGGAGACGAGCAGTACTTC
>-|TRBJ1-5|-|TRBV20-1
CSASEPPQPQHF
TGCAGTGCTAGCGAGCCCCCCCAGCCCCAGCATTTT
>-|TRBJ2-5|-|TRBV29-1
CSVEWAGRRETQYF
TGCAGCGTTGAATGGGCAGGGAGGAGGGAGACCCAGTACTTC
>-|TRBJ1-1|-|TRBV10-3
CATKDVSTEAFF
TGTGCCACCAAGGACGTCAGTACTGAAGCTTTCTTT
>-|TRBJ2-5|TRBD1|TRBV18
CASSPRFGTGAIQETQYF
TGTGCCAGCTCACCAAGGTTCGGGACAGGGGCTATTCAAGAGACCCAGTACTTC
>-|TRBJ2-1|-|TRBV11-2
CASSSTVVRDEQFF
TGTGCCAGCTCCTCGACGGTGGTAAGGGACGAGCAGTTCTTC
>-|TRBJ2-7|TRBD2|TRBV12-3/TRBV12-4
CASSLPSGVYEQYF
TGTGCCAGCAGTTTGCCTAGCGGAGTTTACGAGCAGTACTTC